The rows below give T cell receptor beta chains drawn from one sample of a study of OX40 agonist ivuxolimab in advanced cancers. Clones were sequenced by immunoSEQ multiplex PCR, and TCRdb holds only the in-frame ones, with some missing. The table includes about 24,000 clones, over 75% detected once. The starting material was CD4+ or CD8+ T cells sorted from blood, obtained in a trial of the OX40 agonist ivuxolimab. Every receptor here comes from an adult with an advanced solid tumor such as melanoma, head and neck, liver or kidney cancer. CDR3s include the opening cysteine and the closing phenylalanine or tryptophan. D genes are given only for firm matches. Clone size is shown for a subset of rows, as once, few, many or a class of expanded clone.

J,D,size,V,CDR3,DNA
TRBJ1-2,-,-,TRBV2,CASTGEPSIYGYTF,TGTGCCAGCACAGGAGAACCCTCCATTTATGGCTACACCTTC
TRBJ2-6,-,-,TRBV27,CASSGVKSSGANVLTF,TGTGCCAGCAGCGGGGTCAAAAGCTCTGGGGCCAACGTCCTGACTTTC
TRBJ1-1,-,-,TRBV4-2,CASSQAGKTEAFF,TGTGCCAGCAGCCAAGCAGGAAAAACTGAAGCTTTCTTT
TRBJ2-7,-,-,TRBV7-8,CASSPRIAVSYEQYF,TGTGCCAGCAGCCCCCGAATAGCGGTGTCCTACGAGCAGTACTTC
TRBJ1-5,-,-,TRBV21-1,CASSMTGNKPQHF,TGTGCCAGCAGTATGACAGGTAACAAGCCCCAGCATTTT
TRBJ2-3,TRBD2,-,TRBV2,CASSGLAADTQYF,TGTGCCAGCAGTGGACTAGCGGCAGATACGCAGTATTTT
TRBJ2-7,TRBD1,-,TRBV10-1,CASSVGRGNEQYF,TGCGCCAGCAGTGTCGGCAGGGGGAACGAGCAGTACTTC
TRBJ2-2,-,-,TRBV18,CASSPVLLTGYAGELFF,TGTGCCAGCTCACCCGTCCTACTTACAGGGTACGCCGGGGAGCTGTTTTTT
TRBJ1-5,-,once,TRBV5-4,CASSLKFHSNQPQHF,TGTGCCAGCAGCTTGAAGTTTCATAGCAATCAGCCCCAGCATTTT
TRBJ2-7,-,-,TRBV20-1,CSVGGGYEQYF,TGCAGTGTGGGGGGCGGCTACGAGCAGTACTTC
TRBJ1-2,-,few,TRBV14,CASSHPGARGYTF,TGTGCCAGCAGCCATCCTGGTGCACGCGGCTACACCTTC
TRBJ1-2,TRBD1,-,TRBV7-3,CASPLKNRGGGYTF,TGTGCCAGTCCGCTTAAAAACAGGGGCGGTGGCTACACCTTC
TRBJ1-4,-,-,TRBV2,CASTQVEKLFF,TGTGCCAGCACCCAGGTGGAAAAACTGTTTTTT
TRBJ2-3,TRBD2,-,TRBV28,CASTTGLAGEADTQYF,TGTGCCAGCACCACCGGACTAGCGGGAGAGGCAGATACGCAGTATTTT
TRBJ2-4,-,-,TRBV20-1,CSAIAKNIQYF,TGCAGTGCGATAGCCAAAAACATTCAGTACTTC
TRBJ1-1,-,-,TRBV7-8,CASSSETGNTEAFF,TGTGCCAGCAGCTCCGAGACAGGGAACACTGAAGCTTTCTTT
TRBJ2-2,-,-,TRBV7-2,CASSRARQELFF,TGTGCCAGCAGCCGAGCCCGACAAGAGCTGTTTTTT
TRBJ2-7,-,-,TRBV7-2,CASSLRRTASEQYF,TGTGCCAGCAGCTTACGTCGGACAGCCTCCGAGCAGTACTTC
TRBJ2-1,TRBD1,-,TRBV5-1,CASSSRTGIENEQFF,TGCGCCAGCAGCTCGAGGACAGGGATCGAAAATGAGCAGTTCTTC
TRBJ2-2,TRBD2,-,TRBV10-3,CAISLSGTGELFF,TGTGCCATCAGTCTTAGCGGGACCGGGGAGCTGTTTTTT
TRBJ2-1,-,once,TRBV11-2,CASTLYPYNEQFF,TGTGCCAGCACCCTTTATCCCTACAATGAGCAGTTCTTC
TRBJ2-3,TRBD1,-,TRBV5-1,CASRQTTGGAGTDTQYF,TGCGCCAGCAGACAGACAACAGGGGGCGCTGGCACAGATACGCAGTATTTT
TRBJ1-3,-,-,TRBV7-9,CASSSTLAGTGNTIYF,TGTGCCAGCAGCTCCACCCTCGCAGGCACTGGAAACACCATATATTTT
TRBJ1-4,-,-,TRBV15,CATSGGGGEKLFF,TGTGCCACCAGCGGGGGGGGAGGTGAAAAACTGTTTTTT
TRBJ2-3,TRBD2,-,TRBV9,CASSVRSGTSGRRTDTQYF,TGTGCCAGCAGCGTTAGGTCCGGGACTAGCGGGAGGCGAACAGATACGCAGTATTTT
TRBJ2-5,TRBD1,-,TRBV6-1,CASSESGQGETQYF,TGTGCCAGCAGTGAGTCTGGACAGGGGGAGACCCAGTACTTC
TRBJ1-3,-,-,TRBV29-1,CSVEVDTPGNTIYF,TGCAGCGTTGAAGTTGACACTCCTGGAAACACCATATATTTT
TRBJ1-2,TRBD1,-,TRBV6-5,CASSYTRTGGGYGYTF,TGTGCCAGCAGTTACACCCGGACAGGGGGCGGCTATGGCTACACCTTC
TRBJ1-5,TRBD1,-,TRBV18,CASSPGTGGGPQHF,TGTGCCAGCTCACCAGGGACAGGCGGGGGGCCCCAGCATTTT
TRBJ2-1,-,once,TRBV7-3,CASSLRQSSNEQFF,TGTGCCAGCAGCCTGCGACAGAGTAGCAATGAGCAGTTCTTC
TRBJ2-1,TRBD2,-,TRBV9,CASSETSGRGEQFF,TGTGCCAGCAGCGAGACTAGCGGGAGGGGTGAGCAGTTCTTC
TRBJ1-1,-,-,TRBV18,CASSPQKGFEAFF,TGTGCCAGCTCACCACAGAAGGGGTTCGAAGCTTTCTTT
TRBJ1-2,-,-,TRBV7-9,CASSLDSGLQGGYTF,TGTGCCAGCAGCTTGGACTCGGGGCTCCAGGGGGGCTACACCTTC
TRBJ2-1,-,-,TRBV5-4,CASSLGSGNQGYNEQFF,TGTGCCAGCAGCTTGGGGTCGGGGAACCAGGGATACAATGAGCAGTTCTTC
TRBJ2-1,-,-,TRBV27,CASSLTRAEYNEQFF,TGTGCCAGCAGTTTAACTCGGGCTGAGTACAATGAGCAGTTCTTC
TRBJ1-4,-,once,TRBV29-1,CSVQQGGGEKLFF,TGCAGCGTACAACAGGGAGGAGGAGAAAAACTGTTTTTT
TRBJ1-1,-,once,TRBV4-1,CASSSLTKGTEAFF,TGCGCCAGCAGCTCCCTGACAAAGGGCACTGAAGCTTTCTTT
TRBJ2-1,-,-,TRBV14,CASSQAPGRPNEQFF,TGTGCCAGCAGCCAAGCGCCCGGACGGCCCAATGAGCAGTTCTTC
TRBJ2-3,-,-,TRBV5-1,CASSLAVAGGADTQYF,TGCGCCAGCAGCTTGGCCGTTGCGGGTGGCGCAGATACGCAGTATTTT
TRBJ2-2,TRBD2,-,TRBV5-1,CASSLDPAGGTGELFF,TGCGCCAGCAGCTTGGATCCAGCGGGAGGCACCGGGGAGCTGTTTTTT
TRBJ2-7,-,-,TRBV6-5,CASSYSENPTYEQYF,TGTGCCAGCAGTTACTCAGAGAACCCAACCTACGAGCAGTACTTC
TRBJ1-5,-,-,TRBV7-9,CASSLHGEGPAHF,TGTGCCAGCAGCTTACACGGGGAGGGCCCGGCGCATTTT
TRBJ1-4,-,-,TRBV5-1,CASSLYSTTNEKLFF,TGCGCCAGCAGCTTATATTCAACAACTAATGAAAAACTGTTTTTT
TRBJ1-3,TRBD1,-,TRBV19,CASIPGTGLFGNTIYF,TGTGCCAGTATTCCCGGGACAGGACTTTTTGGAAACACCATATATTTT
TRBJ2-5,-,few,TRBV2,CASDPGGETQYF,TGTGCCAGCGACCCAGGGGGGGAGACCCAGTACTTC
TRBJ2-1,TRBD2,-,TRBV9,CASSVSSGGKQFF,TGTGCCAGCAGCGTTTCTAGCGGGGGGAAGCAGTTCTTC
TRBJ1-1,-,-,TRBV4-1,CASSQDRGRSGYTEAFF,TGCGCCAGCAGCCAAGATCGGGGGAGGTCGGGGTACACTGAAGCTTTCTTT
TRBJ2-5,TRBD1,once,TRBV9,CASSASPRTGSETQYF,TGTGCCAGCAGCGCCAGCCCCCGGACAGGGTCAGAGACCCAGTACTTC
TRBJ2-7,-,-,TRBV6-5,CASSYRASYEQYF,TGTGCCAGCAGTTACAGGGCCTCCTACGAGCAGTACTTC
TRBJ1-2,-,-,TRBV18,CASSPAPLSNYGYTF,TGTGCCAGCTCACCAGCACCGCTTAGTAACTATGGCTACACCTTC
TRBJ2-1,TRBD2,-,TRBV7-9,CASSMGLAGGYNEQFF,TGTGCCAGCAGCATGGGACTAGCGGGAGGATACAATGAGCAGTTCTTC
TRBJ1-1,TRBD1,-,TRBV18,CASSMIGTGLDTEAFF,TGTGCCAGCTCAATGATAGGGACAGGGCTCGACACTGAAGCTTTCTTT